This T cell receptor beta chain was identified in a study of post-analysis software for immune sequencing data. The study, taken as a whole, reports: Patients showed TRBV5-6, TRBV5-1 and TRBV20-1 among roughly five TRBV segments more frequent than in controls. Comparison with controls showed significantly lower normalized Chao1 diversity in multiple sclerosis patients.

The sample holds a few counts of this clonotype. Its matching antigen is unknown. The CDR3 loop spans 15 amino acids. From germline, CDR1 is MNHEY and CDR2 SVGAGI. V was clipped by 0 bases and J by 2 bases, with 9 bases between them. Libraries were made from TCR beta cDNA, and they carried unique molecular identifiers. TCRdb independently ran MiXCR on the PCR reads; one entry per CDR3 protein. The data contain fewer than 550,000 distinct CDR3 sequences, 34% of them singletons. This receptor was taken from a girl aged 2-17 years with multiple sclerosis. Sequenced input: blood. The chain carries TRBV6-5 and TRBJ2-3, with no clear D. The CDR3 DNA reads TGTGCCAGCAGTTACTCCGGGCCTACCACAGATACGCAGTATTTT. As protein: CASSYSGPTTDTQYF.